The sequence of this TCR beta chain was determined in a study of blood T cell repertoires in COVID-19. Overall study context: Collection of acute and convalescent COVID-19 samples took place in the United States, Italy and Spain. T cells, B-cell-depleted T cells, or PBMCs provided the cDNA or gDNA that served as material.

Authors' processing steps: Amplifying reference gene primers gave estimates of nucleated cell counts. Here immunoSEQ multiplex PCR was the method, and the copy in TCRdb shows in-frame clones only, minus some. V and J calls and clone size come straight from that table; D and trimming were deduced from the DNA. The sample yields just over 95,000 clones, 82% seen once. Germline lookup yields CDR1 MNHEY and CDR2 SVGAGI. With V trimmed by 6 bases and J by 4 bases, 2 bases remained unmatched. The CDR3 loop spans 14 amino acids. The sequencing sample was made of peripheral blood. This chain links TRBV6-5 with TRBJ2-6, with 8 bases lining up with TRBD1. This TCR derives from a man older than 75 with acute or convalescent COVID-19. The CDR3 reads CASSRGPGANVLTF. The CDR3 coding sequence is TGTGCCAGCAGCAGGGGGCCGGGGGCCAACGTCCTGACTTTC.